These 22 T cell receptor beta chains came from one sample sequenced in a study of blood T cell repertoires in COVID-19. Profiled with immunoSEQ multiplex PCR; TCRdb holds only in-frame clones, not every one. This repertoire shows roughly 290,000 clones, 70% to 90% found once; its top ten account for roughly 2.3%. The sample taken for sequencing was PBMCs or T cells enriched from blood (not recorded which). The source of these receptors is a man aged 25 to 40 who had recovered from COVID-19.

V gene TRBV2 combines with J gene TRBJ1-6; D is unresolved. The length of the CDR3 is 13 residues. Germline V lookup: CDR1 SNHLY, CDR2 FYNNEI. The V end was cut by 2 bases, the J end by 8 bases, with 7 bases between. The CDR3 spells CASSELRDSPLHF. The CDR3 bases are TGTGCCAGCAGTGAATTGAGGGATTCACCCCTCCACTTT.

The chain recombines TRBV5-4 with TRBJ2-3; 14 positions agree with TRBD2. CDR3 length: 17 amino acids. V dropped 4 bases and J dropped 0; count of bases not matched to a gene: 4. The germline CDR1 and CDR2 sequences are SGHNT and YYREEE (reference sequence). The CDR3 here is CASSAGTSGGSTDTQYF. The CDR3 nucleotides read TGTGCCAGCAGCGCCGGGACTAGCGGGGGAAGCACAGATACGCAGTATTTT.

V and J are TRBV6-5 and TRBJ1-5; 7 bases agree with TRBD1. V gave up 6 bases and J gave up 2 bases; unmatched junction bases: 7. The CDR3 loop spans 15 amino acids. CDR1 is MNHEY and CDR2 is SVGAGI in the germline V gene. CDR3 protein: CASRDTGEGNQPQHF. CDR3 nucleotide sequence: TGTGCCAGCAGGGATACAGGGGAGGGCAATCAGCCCCAGCATTTT.

This clone was recorded a few times. The CDR3 reads CAWSVAGTSHSPLHF. The CDR3 nucleotides read TGTGCCTGGAGTGTGGCAGGCACGAGCCATTCACCCCTCCACTTT. The chain has TRBV30 and TRBJ1-6; D is unresolved. V lost 0 bases to trimming and J lost 8 bases, with 14 bases between them. The CDR3 spans 15 residues. From germline, CDR1 is GTSNPN and CDR2 SVGIG (reference sequence).

The gene calls are TRBV4-3 and TRBJ1-2, with D perhaps matching TRBD1 (5 bases). Per germline, CDR1 LGHNA and CDR2 YSLEER. The CDR3 spans 14 residues. The germline V and J ends were trimmed by 1 base and 6 bases, with 12 bases remaining between them. Written as DNA, the CDR3 is TGCGCCAGCAGCCAAGCCGCAGGGCACCATGGCTACACCTTC. Translating it yields CASSQAAGHHGYTF.

The chain employs TRBV7-9 and TRBJ1-1; 8 bases line up with TRBD1. V gave up 1 base and J gave up 7 bases; unmatched junction bases: 8. Germline V gene lookup returns CDR1 SEHNR and CDR2 FQNEAQ (reference sequence). The length of the CDR3 is 15 residues. The CDR3 protein is CASSLDKTGAIEAFF. CDR3 nucleotide sequence: TGTGCCAGCAGCTTAGATAAGACAGGGGCTATTGAAGCTTTCTTT. Combining the CDR3 with reference TRBV7-9 and TRBJ1-1 gives the whole variable domain DTGVSQNPRHKITKRGQNVTFRCDPISEHNRLYWYRQTLGQGPEFLTYFQNEAQLEKSRLLSDRFSAERPKGSFSTLEIQRTEQGDSAMYLCASSLDKTGAIEAFFGQGTRLTVV.

The chain joins TRBV15 to TRBJ2-7; TRBD2 aligns across 11 bases. Trimming took 0 bases from V and 4 from J; bases not matched to a gene: 5. This CDR3 comprises 16 residues. Germline assignment: CDR1 LNHNV and CDR2 YYDKDF (reference sequence). In nucleotides, the CDR3 is TGTGCCACCAGCAGAGATGGGCTAGCGGGGGGTTACGAGCAGTACTTC. Translation gives CATSRDGLAGGYEQYF.

V and J are TRBV6-5 and TRBJ2-3, with D perhaps matching TRBD1 (7 bases). The CDR3 consists of 14 residues. The V end lost 8 bases, the J end lost 3 bases, and 15 bases lay between the germline ends. Germline V gene sequence: CDR1 MNHEY, CDR2 SVGAGI. CDR3 in DNA: TGTGCCAGCGCGCGGGGACAGATTACAGATACGCAGTATTTT. Protein: CASARGQITDTQYF.

The J gene is TRBJ1-5, the V gene TRBV5-3; 10 bases are shared with TRBD1. TRBV5-3 is annotated as an ORF whose role is uncertain. J was trimmed by 6 bases and V by 3 bases; bases with no gene match: 3. This CDR3 spans 14 amino acids. The CDR3 sequence: CARSYDRGLQPQHF. The CDR3 region has the DNA TGTGCCAGAAGCTACGACAGGGGGCTTCAGCCCCAGCATTTT.

The chain couples TRBV27 to TRBJ1-1, with 7 bases matching TRBD1. V shed 1 base, J shed 4 bases, and the junction held 6 bases outside the gene matches. The CDR3 spans 15 residues. The germline CDR1 and CDR2 sequences are MNHEY and SMNVEV (reference sequence). CDR3 protein: CASSLYRGLSTEAFF. CDR3 sequence (DNA): TGTGCCAGCAGTTTATATAGGGGGCTGAGCACTGAAGCTTTCTTT.

The chain is built from TRBV3-1 (or the pseudogene TRBV3-2) and TRBJ2-6, with D hard to call. In germline, CDR1 is LGHDT, CDR2 YNNKEL (reference sequence). The CDR3 contains 15 residues. Trimming removed 1 base from V and 2 bases from J, with 6 bases in between. The CDR3, as DNA: TGTGCCAGCAGCCAAGTTCAGGCTGGGGCCAACGTCCTGACTTTC. This sequence encodes CASSQVQAGANVLTF.

The chain has TRBV2 and TRBJ2-7, with D possibly TRBD2 on 5 matching bases. There are 13 residues in the CDR3. From germline, CDR1 is SNHLY and CDR2 FYNNEI. Between the trimmed V and J ends, which lost 3 bases and 5 bases, there was a span of 11 bases. CDR3 loop: CASSEIGSDEQYF. CDR3 nucleotides: TGTGCCAGCAGTGAGATAGGGAGTGACGAGCAGTACTTC.

The gene calls are TRBV28 and TRBJ1-5; D uncertain. CDR3 length: 14 residues. Trimming took off 8 bases at V and 0 bases at J, with 11 bases between the two ends. Germline V gene data show CDR1 as MDHEN and CDR2 as SYDVKM. The CDR3 protein is CASWGVVSNQPQHF. The DNA for the CDR3 is TGTGCCAGCTGGGGAGTCGTTAGCAATCAGCCCCAGCATTTT.

The gene calls are TRBV29-1 and TRBJ1-1, with D perhaps TRBD1 (5 bases). This CDR3 spans 13 amino acids. V shed 7 bases and J shed 6 bases, with 18 bases lying between them. In germline, CDR1 is SQVTM, CDR2 ANQGSEA. The CDR3 nucleotides read TGCAGCGCCGGGAGGGGAGGTAGCGCTGAAGCTTTCTTT. This codes for CSAGRGGSAEAFF.

The chain couples TRBV4-2 to TRBJ1-1; TRBD1 might be the D (5 bases). This CDR3 comprises 15 residues. Looked up from germline, CDR1 is LGHNA and CDR2 is YNFKEQ. The V end was cut by 4 bases, the J end by 0 bases, with 12 bases between. CDR3 sequence (DNA): TGTGCCAGCAGCCCAACCCAGGGCTTGAACACTGAAGCTTTCTTT. Translating gives CASSPTQGLNTEAFF.

The rearrangement joins TRBV6-1 to TRBJ2-1, with D perhaps TRBD1 (6 bases). V gave up 2 bases and J gave up 10 bases, with 12 bases separating them. The CDR3 is 13 amino acids. Per germline, CDR1 MNHNS and CDR2 SASEGT. CDR3 amino acids: CASSEPGTREQFF. CDR3 in DNA: TGTGCCAGCAGTGAACCCGGGACAAGAGAGCAGTTCTTC.

This chain links TRBV4-3 with TRBJ2-2, with a tentative D call TRBD2 (7 bases). The CDR3 is 16 amino acids. Per the germline V gene, CDR1 is LGHNA and CDR2 is YSLEER. V lost 0 bases to trimming and J lost 6 bases, with 14 bases between them. The DNA for the CDR3 is TGCGCCAGCAGCCAAGATCCGGCGGGGGCGTCCGGGGAGCTGTTTTTT. Protein: CASSQDPAGASGELFF.

The J gene is TRBJ2-3, the V gene TRBV2; tentatively, D is TRBD1 (6 bases). Trimming pared 5 bases from V and 0 bases from J, leaving 9 bases between. The CDR3 is made up of 14 amino acids. Germline values: CDR1 SNHLY, CDR2 FYNNEI. CDR3: CASSLQGSTDTQYF. As DNA, the CDR3 is TGTGCCAGCAGTCTCCAGGGGAGCACAGATACGCAGTATTTT.

The chain carries TRBV7-2 and TRBJ2-3; a weak D match, TRBD1 (5 bases). The V end lost 2 bases, the J end lost 3 bases, and 12 bases lay between the germline ends. Germline V gene lookup returns CDR1 SGHTA and CDR2 FQGNSA. The CDR3 is 15 amino acids. In nucleotides, the CDR3 is TGTGCCAGCAGCTTAATGCCAGGGTTGACAGATACGCAGTATTTT. Translated, it gives CASSLMPGLTDTQYF.

This chain uses TRBV11-2 with TRBJ2-3; 10 bases match TRBD2. This CDR3 contains 16 residues. Germline V gene sequence: CDR1 SGHAT, CDR2 FQNNGV. Trimming cost V 6 bases and J 0 bases; bases outside gene matches: 6. CDR3 coding DNA: TGTGCCAGCAGAGACCTAGCGGGGGAGAGCACAGATACGCAGTATTTT. Its translation is CASRDLAGESTDTQYF. The complete variable domain, with remaining parts taken from reference TRBV11-2 and TRBJ2-3, reads EAGVAQSPRYKIIEKRQSVAFWCNPISGHATLYWYQQILGQGPKLLIQFQNNGVVDDSQLPKDRFSAERLKGVDSTLKIQPAKLEDSAVYLCASRDLAGESTDTQYFGPGTRLTVL.

CDR3 sequence (DNA): TGTGCCAGCAGCCATACCACACCAAATTCACCCCTCCACTTT. Encoded protein: CASSHTTPNSPLHF. The chain uses TRBV7-3 and TRBJ1-6; no reliable D call. The CDR3 has 14 residues. V lost 5 bases, J lost 7 bases, and 12 bases lay in between. CDR1 and CDR2 (germline): SGHTA, FQGTGA.

This clone was detected once. The rearrangement uses TRBV7-2 and TRBJ2-5, with 8 nucleotides matching TRBD2. Trimming took 5 bases from V and 3 from J; bases not matched to a gene: 11. The CDR3 has 16 amino acids. CDR1 and CDR2 (germline): SGHTA, FQGNSA. For the CDR3, the DNA is TGTGCCAGCAGCCCTTTCGGAACTAGCGGAGAAGAGACCCAGTACTTC. Its translation is CASSPFGTSGEETQYF.